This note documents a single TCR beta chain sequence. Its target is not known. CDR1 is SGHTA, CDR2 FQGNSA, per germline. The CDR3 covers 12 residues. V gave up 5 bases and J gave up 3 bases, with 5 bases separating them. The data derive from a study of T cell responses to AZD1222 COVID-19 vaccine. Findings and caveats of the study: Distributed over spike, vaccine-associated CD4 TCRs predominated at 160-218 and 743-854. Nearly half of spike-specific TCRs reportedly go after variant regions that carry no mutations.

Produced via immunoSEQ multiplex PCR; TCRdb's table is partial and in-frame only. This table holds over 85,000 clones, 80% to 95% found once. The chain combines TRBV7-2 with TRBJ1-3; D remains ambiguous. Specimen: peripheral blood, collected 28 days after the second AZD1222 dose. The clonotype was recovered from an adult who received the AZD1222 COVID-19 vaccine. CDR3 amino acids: CASSRGGNTIYF. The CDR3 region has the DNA TGTGCCAGCAGCAGAGGTGGAAACACCATATATTTT.